A single sample gave rise to the 25 T cell receptor beta chains below, sequenced in a study of CD8+ T cells in alopecia areata. RNA was isolated and reverse transcribed to cDNA, the sequencing template. The data were produced by immunoSEQ multiplex PCR, yet TCRdb's version contains in-frame clones alone and is incomplete. Of around 200,000 clones in the sample, 45% to 65% are singletons; the top ten hold 0.65% to 0.7%. Indicated treatment: oral pan-JAK inhibitor, 5-10 mg twice daily. Specimen: CD4+ T cells sorted from blood, collected at week 4, from a patient treated with tofacitinib. The receptors derive from a human donor with alopecia areata.

This chain connects TRBV29-1 to TRBJ1-1; D is uncertain. V lost 5 bases to trimming and J lost 5 bases, with 12 bases between them. From germline, CDR1 is SQVTM and CDR2 ANQGSEA. The CDR3 runs to 12 residues. In DNA, the CDR3 is TGCAGCGTTCTGTCTGGGAGGACTGAAGCTTTCTTT. Its translation is CSVLSGRTEAFF.

The rearrangement joins TRBV15 to TRBJ1-2, with D possibly matching TRBD1 (6 bases). CDR3 length: 15 residues. Trimming left V 0 bases short and J 4 bases short, with 12 bases between. Germline V CDR1 and CDR2: LNHNV, YYDKDF (reference sequence). The CDR3 coding sequence is TGTGCCACCAGCAGAGATCCTGGGACACGCTATGGCTACACCTTC. Protein sequence: CATSRDPGTRYGYTF.

This chain uses TRBV29-1 with TRBJ2-2; no clear D gene. Trimming took 2 bases from V and 6 from J, leaving 7 bases between them. Germline assignment: CDR1 SQVTM and CDR2 ANQGSEA. The CDR3 is 12 amino acids. This CDR3 reads CSVERESGELFF. DNA of the CDR3: TGCAGCGTTGAACGTGAGTCCGGGGAGCTGTTTTTT.

The rearrangement joins TRBV18 to TRBJ2-5; the D gene is possibly TRBD1 (7 bases). The CDR3 spans 14 residues. The germline gives CDR1 KGHSH, CDR2 LQKENI. Between the trimmed V and J ends, which lost 6 bases and 5 bases, there was a span of 16 bases. Written as DNA, the CDR3 is TGTGCCAGCTCTCCGACAGGGAGGAGGGAGACCCAGTACTTC. It yields the protein CASSPTGRRETQYF.

The chain joins TRBV18 to TRBJ1-5, with 7 bases aligning to TRBD1. Germline V lookup: CDR1 KGHSH, CDR2 LQKENI. The V segment lost 2 bases and the J segment 0 bases; nucleotides outside the gene matches: 1. The CDR3 runs 15 residues. In DNA form, the CDR3 reads TGTGCCAGCTCACCAGGGGACAGTAGCAATCAGCCCCAGCATTTT. It encodes CASSPGDSSNQPQHF.

The V and J genes are TRBV5-1 and TRBJ2-5, with unresolved D. V lost 1 base, J lost 0 bases, and 4 bases lay in between. There are 13 residues in the CDR3. Looked up from germline, CDR1 is SGHRS and CDR2 is YFSETQ. The DNA of the CDR3 is TGCGCCAGCAGCTTGAACGACCAAGAGACCCAGTACTTC. Its protein product is CASSLNDQETQYF.

The chain combines TRBV29-1 with TRBJ2-7, with 10 bases that match TRBD2. CDR3 length: 18 amino acids. J was trimmed by 4 bases and V by 6 bases; bases with no gene match: 21. Germline values: CDR1 SQVTM, CDR2 ANQGSEA. For the CDR3, the DNA is TGCAGCGTGGGGGGGGCTAGCGGGAGAAGAGCGAAGAGGTACGAGCAGTACTTC. This translates into CSVGGASGRRAKRYEQYF.

The chain couples TRBV6-1 to TRBJ1-2; 7 bases fit TRBD1. CDR3 length: 15 residues. CDR1 is MNHNS, CDR2 SASEGT, per germline. The trim removed 4 bases at V and 4 bases at J, leaving 9 bases unmatched. In DNA, the CDR3 is TGTGCCAGCAGTGTACAGGGGTGGCCCAGCTATGGCTACACCTTC. Encoded protein: CASSVQGWPSYGYTF.

The chain is built from TRBV29-1 and TRBJ2-3; D perhaps matches TRBD2 (5 bases). In germline, CDR1 is SQVTM, CDR2 ANQGSEA. With 4 bases removed from V and 1 base from J, the gap between germline ends came to 12 bases. This CDR3 is built from 14 residues. The CDR3 nucleotides are TGCAGCGTTGTGGGAGAGGGTGGCACAGATACGCAGTATTTT. Translated: CSVVGEGGTDTQYF.

The gene calls are TRBV5-1 and TRBJ1-3, with a weak D call TRBD1 (5 bases). V lost 4 bases, J lost 1 base, and 12 bases lay in between. CDR3 length equals 15 residues. Per germline, CDR1 SGHRS and CDR2 YFSETQ. The CDR3 loop is CASSLPGGSGNTIYF. The CDR3 region has the DNA TGCGCCAGCAGCCTACCGGGGGGATCTGGAAACACCATATATTTT.

This rearrangement joins TRBV15 to TRBJ2-3; D perhaps matches TRBD2 (6 bases). The CDR3 consists of 15 residues. Trimming stripped 0 bases from V and 5 bases from J, with 12 bases between. CDR1 LNHNV and CDR2 YYDKDF come from the germline V gene (reference sequence). The CDR3 spells CATSRDGGTGDTQYF. The CDR3 DNA is TGTGCCACCAGCAGAGATGGGGGGACGGGAGATACGCAGTATTTT.

The CDR3 reads CAWSPKPSPTEAFF. The CDR3 nucleotides read TGTGCCTGGAGTCCTAAGCCCAGTCCAACTGAAGCTTTCTTT. The chain couples TRBV30 to TRBJ1-1; D call uncertain. The V end lost 2 bases, the J end lost 5 bases, and 15 bases lay between the germline ends. Germline CDR1 reads GTSNPN; CDR2 reads SVGIG (reference sequence). This CDR3 comprises 14 residues.

The rearrangement uses TRBV30 and TRBJ1-1; D ambiguous. Germline CDR1 GTSNPN, CDR2 SVGIG (reference sequence). The CDR3 sequence is 13 residues long. V lost 0 bases, J lost 3 bases, and 8 bases lay in between. The CDR3 nucleotides read TGTGCCTGGAGTGTTGCCGGGGACACTGAAGCTTTCTTT. Translated: CAWSVAGDTEAFF.

The chain combines TRBV20-1 with TRBJ2-1; 7 bases line up with TRBD2. The CDR3 runs 11 residues. Looked up from germline, CDR1 is DFQATT and CDR2 is SNEGSKA (reference sequence). Losses at the gene ends were 2 bases for V and 9 bases for J; bases not matched to a gene: 1. CDR3 in amino acids: CSARTSAEQFF. In nucleotides, the CDR3 is TGCAGTGCTAGAACTAGCGCTGAGCAGTTCTTC.

This clone was counted a few times. J is TRBJ2-1 and V is TRBV10-3; TRBD2 matches 7 bases. The CDR3 spans 12 residues. The J segment lost 6 bases and the V segment lost 10 bases, leaving 6 bases of the junction unmatched. The V gene's germline CDR1 is ENHRY and CDR2 SYGVKD. The CDR3, as DNA: TGTGCCACCGAGCGGGACCGCAATGAGCAGTTCTTC. It is translated as CATERDRNEQFF.

The chain uses TRBV6-1 and TRBJ1-1; D is uncertain. V was pared by 5 bases and J by 10 bases, with 11 bases between. CDR3 length: 11 amino acids. CDR1 is MNHNS and CDR2 is SASEGT in the germline V gene. The CDR3 loop is CASSYGVGAFF. CDR3 DNA sequence: TGTGCCAGCAGTTACGGGGTTGGAGCTTTCTTT.

The chain employs TRBV29-1 and TRBJ2-6; D gene ambiguous. The CDR3 is 14 amino acids. The V and J ends lost 4 bases and 0 bases respectively, with 7 bases between them. Germline CDR1 SQVTM, CDR2 ANQGSEA. The DNA of the CDR3 is TGCAGCGTTGGGGCTTACTCTGGGGCCAACGTCCTGACTTTC. Encoded protein: CSVGAYSGANVLTF.

This clone was detected a few times. The chain uses TRBV5-1 and TRBJ2-7, with 14 nucleotides matching TRBD2. CDR3 length: 19 amino acids. CDR1 SGHRS and CDR2 YFSETQ come from the germline V gene. The V and J ends lost 3 bases and 2 bases, in that order; junction bases with no gene match: 13. Here the CDR3 DNA reads TGCGCCAGCAGCTCCTGGGGGACTAGCGGGAGTGGTGGAACCTACGAGCAGTACTTC. It codes for CASSSWGTSGSGGTYEQYF.

The chain couples TRBV6-5 to TRBJ2-5; 11 bases align to TRBD2. CDR3 length equals 15 residues. Trimming removed 5 bases from V and 7 bases from J; junction bases left unmatched: 9. Germline V gene sequence: CDR1 MNHEY, CDR2 SVGAGI. The CDR3, as DNA: TGTGCCAGCAGTAAATTAGCGGGAGGGACGGGGACCCAGTACTTC. Its protein product is CASSKLAGGTGTQYF.

CDR3 sequence: CSVADKNEQFF. In nucleotides, the CDR3 is TGCAGCGTTGCGGACAAAAATGAGCAGTTCTTC. V gene TRBV29-1 combines with J gene TRBJ2-1; tentative D call: TRBD1 (5 bases). V dropped 4 bases and J dropped 7 bases, with 8 bases sitting between them. The germline CDR1 and CDR2 sequences are SQVTM and ANQGSEA. The CDR3 loop spans 11 amino acids.

This clone has more than one count but fewer than ten. The chain employs TRBV29-1 and TRBJ1-2; TRBD1 aligns across 9 bases. Germline assignment: CDR1 SQVTM and CDR2 ANQGSEA. With V trimmed by 3 bases and J by 2 bases, 4 bases remained unmatched. The CDR3 length is 14 residues. CDR3 sequence: CSVDFGTGNYGYTF. The CDR3 DNA is TGCAGCGTTGACTTTGGGACAGGGAACTATGGCTACACCTTC.

This chain joins TRBV6-6 and TRBJ2-7, with 7 nucleotides matching TRBD2. Losses at the gene ends were 5 bases for V and 6 bases for J; bases not matched to a gene: 7. CDR1 and CDR2 (germline): MNHNY, SVGAGI (reference sequence). The CDR3 runs 13 residues. The CDR3 loop reads CASSPAGRGEQYF. The CDR3 nucleotides are TGTGCCAGCAGTCCCGCGGGGAGGGGCGAGCAGTACTTC.

Concerning this clone itself: Other nucleotide sequences from this sample produce the same CDR3. The genes are TRBV30 and TRBJ1-2, with TRBD1 as a possible D gene (5 bases). V was clipped by 1 base and J by 3 bases, with 9 bases between them. The CDR3 spans 13 residues. The germline gives CDR1 GTSNPN, CDR2 SVGIG (reference sequence). CDR3 sequence (DNA): TGTGCCTGGAGTGCAGGGCGGGACTATGGCTACACCTTC. It translates to CAWSAGRDYGYTF.

This clone has only one observation. The rearrangement links TRBV7-9 to TRBJ2-7; 9 bases match TRBD1. The V and J ends lost 5 bases and 2 bases, in that order; junction bases with no gene match: 7. There are 15 residues in the CDR3. In germline, CDR1 is SEHNR, CDR2 FQNEAQ (reference sequence). The CDR3 reads CASSDYRQGAYEQYF. For the CDR3, the DNA is TGTGCCAGCAGCGATTATAGACAGGGGGCCTACGAGCAGTACTTC.

This clone was picked up one time. The chain carries TRBV10-3 and TRBJ1-1; 8 positions agree with TRBD1. CDR1 is ENHRY and CDR2 is SYGVKD in the germline V gene. The CDR3 runs to 12 residues. V was clipped by 8 bases and J by 4 bases; unmatched bases: 3. CDR3 loop: CAIGQGGTEAFF. The CDR3 DNA follows: TGTGCCATCGGACAGGGAGGCACTGAAGCTTTCTTT.